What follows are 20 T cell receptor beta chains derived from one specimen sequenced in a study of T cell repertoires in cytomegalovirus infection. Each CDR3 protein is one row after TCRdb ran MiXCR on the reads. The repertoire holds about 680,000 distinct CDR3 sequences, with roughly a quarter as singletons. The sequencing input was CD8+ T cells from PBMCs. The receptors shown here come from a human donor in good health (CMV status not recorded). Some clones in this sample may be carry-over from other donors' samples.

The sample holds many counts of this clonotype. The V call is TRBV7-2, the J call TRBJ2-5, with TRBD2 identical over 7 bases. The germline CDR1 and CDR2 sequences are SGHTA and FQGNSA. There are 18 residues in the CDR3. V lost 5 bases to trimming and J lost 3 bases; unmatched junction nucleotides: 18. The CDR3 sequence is CASSTLGGGLLIEETQYF. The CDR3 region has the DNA TGTGCCAGCAGCACCCTTGGGGGGGGACTTCTTATCGAAGAGACCCAGTACTTC.

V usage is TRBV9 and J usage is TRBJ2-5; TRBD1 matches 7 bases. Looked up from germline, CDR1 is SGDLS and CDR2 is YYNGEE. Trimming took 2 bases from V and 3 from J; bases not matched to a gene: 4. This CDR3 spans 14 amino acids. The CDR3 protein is CASSVLGTEETQYF. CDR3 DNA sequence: TGTGCCAGCAGCGTGTTAGGGACAGAAGAGACCCAGTACTTC.

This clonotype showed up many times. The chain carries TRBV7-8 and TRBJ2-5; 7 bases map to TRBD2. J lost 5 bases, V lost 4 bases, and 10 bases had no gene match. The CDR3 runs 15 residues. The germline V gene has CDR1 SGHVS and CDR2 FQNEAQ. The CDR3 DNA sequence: TGTGCCAGCAGCTCCCTAGTAACTAGCGCCGAGACCCAGTACTTC. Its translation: CASSSLVTSAETQYF.

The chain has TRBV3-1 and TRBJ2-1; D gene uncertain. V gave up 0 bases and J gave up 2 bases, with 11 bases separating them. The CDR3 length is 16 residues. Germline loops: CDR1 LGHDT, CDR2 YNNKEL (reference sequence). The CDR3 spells CASSQEAVPTYNEQFF. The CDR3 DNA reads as TGTGCCAGCAGCCAAGAGGCGGTCCCTACCTACAATGAGCAGTTCTTC.

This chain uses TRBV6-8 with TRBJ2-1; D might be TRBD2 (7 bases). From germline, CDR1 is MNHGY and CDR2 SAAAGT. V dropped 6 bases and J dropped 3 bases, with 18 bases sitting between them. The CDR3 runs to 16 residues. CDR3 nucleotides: TGTGCCAGCAGAACCCTTGGCGGGGGACACTACAATGAGCAGTTCTTC. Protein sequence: CASRTLGGGHYNEQFF.

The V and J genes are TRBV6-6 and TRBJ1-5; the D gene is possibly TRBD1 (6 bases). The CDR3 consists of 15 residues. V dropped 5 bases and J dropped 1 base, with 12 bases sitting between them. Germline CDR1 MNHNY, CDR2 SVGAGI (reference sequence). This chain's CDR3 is CASSDRRSSNQPQHF. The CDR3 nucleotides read TGTGCCAGCAGTGACAGGAGATCCAGCAATCAGCCCCAGCATTTT.

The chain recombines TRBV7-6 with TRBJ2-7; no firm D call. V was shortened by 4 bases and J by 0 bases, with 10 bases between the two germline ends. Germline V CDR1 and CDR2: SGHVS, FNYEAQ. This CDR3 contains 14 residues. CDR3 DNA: TGTGCCAGCAGCTCCGCATGGGTCTCCTACGAGCAGTACTTC. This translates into CASSSAWVSYEQYF.

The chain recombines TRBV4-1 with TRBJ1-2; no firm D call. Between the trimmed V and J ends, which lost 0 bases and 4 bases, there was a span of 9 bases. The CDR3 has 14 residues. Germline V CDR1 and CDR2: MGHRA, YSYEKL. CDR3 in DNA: TGCGCCAGCAGCCAAGAGCCAGAGGGCTATGGCTACACCTTC. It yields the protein CASSQEPEGYGYTF.

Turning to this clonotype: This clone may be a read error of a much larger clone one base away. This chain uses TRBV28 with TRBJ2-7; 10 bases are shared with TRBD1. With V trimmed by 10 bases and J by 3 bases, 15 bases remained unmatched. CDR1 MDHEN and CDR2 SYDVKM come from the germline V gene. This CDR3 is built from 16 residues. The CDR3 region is CANMPRLTGGFYEQYV. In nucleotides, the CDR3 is TGTGCCAACATGCCGCGGTTGACAGGGGGCTTCTACGAGCAGTACGTC.

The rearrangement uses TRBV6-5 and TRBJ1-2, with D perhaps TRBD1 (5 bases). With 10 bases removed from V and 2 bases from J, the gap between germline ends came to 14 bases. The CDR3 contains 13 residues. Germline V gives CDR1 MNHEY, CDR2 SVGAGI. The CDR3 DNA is TGTGCCACCCAGACAGACGTAAACTATGGCTACACCTTC. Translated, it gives CATQTDVNYGYTF.

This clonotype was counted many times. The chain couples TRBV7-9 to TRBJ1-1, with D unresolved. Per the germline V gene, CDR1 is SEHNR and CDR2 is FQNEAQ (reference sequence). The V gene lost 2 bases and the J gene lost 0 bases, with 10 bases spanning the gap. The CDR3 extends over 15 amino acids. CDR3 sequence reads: CASSLLMQMNTEAFF. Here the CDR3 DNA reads TGTGCCAGCAGCTTATTAATGCAGATGAACACTGAAGCTTTCTTT.

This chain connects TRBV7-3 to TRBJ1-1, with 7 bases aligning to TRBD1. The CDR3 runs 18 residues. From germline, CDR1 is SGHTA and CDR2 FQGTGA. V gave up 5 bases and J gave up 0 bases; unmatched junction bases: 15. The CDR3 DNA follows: TGTGCCAGCAGCCCCCAGCCGGGACAGAACGTCATGAACACTGAAGCTTTCTTT. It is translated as CASSPQPGQNVMNTEAFF.

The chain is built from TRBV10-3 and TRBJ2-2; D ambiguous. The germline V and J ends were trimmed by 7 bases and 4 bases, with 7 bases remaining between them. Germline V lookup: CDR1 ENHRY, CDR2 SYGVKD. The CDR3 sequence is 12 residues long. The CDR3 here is CAIIGFTGELFF. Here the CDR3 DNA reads TGTGCCATCATAGGCTTCACCGGGGAGCTGTTTTTT.

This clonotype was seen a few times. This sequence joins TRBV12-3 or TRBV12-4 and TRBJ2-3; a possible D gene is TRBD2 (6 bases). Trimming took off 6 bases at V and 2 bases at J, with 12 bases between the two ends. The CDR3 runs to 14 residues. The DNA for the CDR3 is TGTGCCAGCAGGCCGGCGGGGATCACAGATACGCAGTATTTT. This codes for CASRPAGITDTQYF.

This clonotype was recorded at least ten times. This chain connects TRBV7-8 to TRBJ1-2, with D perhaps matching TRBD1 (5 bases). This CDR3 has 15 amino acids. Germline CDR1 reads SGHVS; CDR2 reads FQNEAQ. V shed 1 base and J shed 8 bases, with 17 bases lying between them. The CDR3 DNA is TGTGCCAGCAGCTTAGTCCTTCCGGGGGAGGAAGGCTACACCTTC. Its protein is CASSLVLPGEEGYTF.

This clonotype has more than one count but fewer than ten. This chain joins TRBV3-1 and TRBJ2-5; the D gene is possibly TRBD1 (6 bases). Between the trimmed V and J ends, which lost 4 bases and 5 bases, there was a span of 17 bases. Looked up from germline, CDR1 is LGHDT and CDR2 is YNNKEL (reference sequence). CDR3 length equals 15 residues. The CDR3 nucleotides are TGTGCCAGCAGCCGCCCAGGGGACCTCACGGAGACCCAGTACTTC. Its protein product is CASSRPGDLTETQYF.

The CDR3 spells CASSFATGTVYGYTF. CDR3 in DNA: TGTGCCAGCAGTTTCGCTACAGGGACGGTCTATGGCTACACCTTC. The chain is built from TRBV27 and TRBJ1-2, with a weak D call TRBD1 (6 bases). The CDR3 has 15 residues. Germline values: CDR1 MNHEY, CDR2 SMNVEV (reference sequence). The V end was cut by 3 bases, the J end by 4 bases, with 15 bases between.

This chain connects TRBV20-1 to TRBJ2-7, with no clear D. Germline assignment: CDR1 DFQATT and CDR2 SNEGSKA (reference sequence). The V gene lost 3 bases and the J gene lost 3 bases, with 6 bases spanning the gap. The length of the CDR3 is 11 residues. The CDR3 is CSASIGYEQYV. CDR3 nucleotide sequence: TGCAGTGCTAGCATCGGCTACGAGCAGTACGTC.

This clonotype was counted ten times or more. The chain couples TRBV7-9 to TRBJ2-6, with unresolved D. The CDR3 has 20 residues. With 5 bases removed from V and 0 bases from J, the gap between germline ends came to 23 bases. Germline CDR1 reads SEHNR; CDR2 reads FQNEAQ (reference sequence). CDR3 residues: CASSAPQQRQRLSGANVLTF. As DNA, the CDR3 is TGTGCCAGCAGCGCACCCCAGCAGAGACAACGCCTCTCTGGGGCCAACGTCCTGACTTTC.

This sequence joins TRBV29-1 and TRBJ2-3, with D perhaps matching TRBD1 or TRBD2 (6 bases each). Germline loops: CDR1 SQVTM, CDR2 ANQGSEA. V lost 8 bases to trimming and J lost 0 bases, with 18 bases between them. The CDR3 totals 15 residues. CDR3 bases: TGCAGCTTCGAGGGGGGTATAGTGAGCACAGATACGCAGTATTTT. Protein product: CSFEGGIVSTDTQYF.